The 21 T cell receptor beta chains given below trace back to one sample, sequenced in a study of T cells in Graves' hyperthyroidism and ophthalmopathy. Researchers amplified the TCR beta CDR3 regions from RNA transcripts. An initial round of RT-PCR targeting the TCR CDR3 relied on the HTBI primer set. TCRdb ran MiXCR on the multiplex PCR reads and lists one entry per CDR3 protein. This sample yields roughly 650,000 distinct CDR3 sequences, of which 16% are seen a single time; more than 3% belongs to the top ten. The sequenced sample was blood. These receptors all come from a middle-aged woman with Graves' ophthalmopathy.

This clonotype came up a few times. This chain joins TRBV3-1 and TRBJ1-6, with TRBD1 matching 7 bases. Looked up from germline, CDR1 is LGHDT and CDR2 is YNNKEL (reference sequence). The V and J ends lost 3 bases and 6 bases, in that order; junction bases with no gene match: 2. This CDR3 region has 14 residues. The CDR3 loop reads CASSQGQFNSPLHF. CDR3 nucleotides: TGTGCCAGCAGCCAGGGACAGTTTAATTCACCCCTCCACTTT.

The chain combines TRBV5-1 with TRBJ1-6; D gene uncertain. This CDR3 region has 15 residues. The V end lost 4 bases, the J end lost 9 bases, and 17 bases lay between the germline ends. From germline, CDR1 is SGHRS and CDR2 YFSETQ. CDR3 DNA sequence: TGCGCCAGCAGCCGAGAGTTGGGTGTGAGTTCACCCCTCCACTTT. It yields the protein CASSRELGVSSPLHF. The whole variable domain, filled in from reference TRBV5-1 and TRBJ1-6, reads KAGVTQTPRYLIKTRGQQVTLSCSPISGHRSVSWYQQTPGQGLQFLFEYFSETQRNKGNFPGRFSGRQFSNSRSEMNVSTLELGDSALYLCASSRELGVSSPLHFGNGTRLTVT.

Ten or more counts support this clonotype. V usage is TRBV20-1 and J usage is TRBJ1-3; TRBD1 agrees at 7 bases. The CDR3 has 13 residues. V shed 6 bases, J shed 7 bases, and the junction held 9 bases outside the gene matches. Germline V gene lookup returns CDR1 DFQATT and CDR2 SNEGSKA (reference sequence). In nucleotides, the CDR3 is TGCAGTGCCGACTGGGACAGTAGGAACACCATATATTTT. Translating it yields CSADWDSRNTIYF.

This chain links TRBV5-1 with TRBJ1-1; TRBD1 matches 7 bases. Trimming removed 2 bases from V and 4 bases from J; junction bases left unmatched: 5. CDR1 is SGHRS, CDR2 YFSETQ, per germline. The CDR3 extends over 14 amino acids. CDR3 in DNA: TGCGCCAGCAGCTTAACAGGGGATTTCACTGAAGCTTTCTTT. This gives the protein CASSLTGDFTEAFF.

At least ten counts were recorded for this clonotype. The chain joins TRBV30 to TRBJ2-1, with 14 bases matching TRBD2. There are 17 residues in the CDR3. Trimming took 0 bases from V and 8 from J; bases not matched to a gene: 9. Looked up from germline, CDR1 is GTSNPN and CDR2 is SVGIG (reference sequence). The CDR3: CAWSVERLAGGPDEQFF. In DNA, the CDR3 is TGTGCCTGGAGTGTTGAACGACTAGCGGGGGGGCCGGATGAGCAGTTCTTC.

This clonotype was seen repeatedly, ten times or more. The gene calls are TRBV2 and TRBJ2-7; D may be TRBD2 (5 bases). With 4 bases removed from V and 2 bases from J, the gap between germline ends came to 15 bases. The CDR3 is made up of 15 amino acids. Germline CDR1 is SNHLY and CDR2 is FYNNEI. DNA for the CDR3: TGTGCCAGCAGTGGGAGGTTTGTGGTTGCCTACGAGCAGTACTTC. As protein: CASSGRFVVAYEQYF.

This clonotype was found many times. The V and J genes are TRBV5-1 and TRBJ1-1; D ambiguous. V gave up 4 bases and J gave up 1 base, with 8 bases separating them. This CDR3 has 13 residues. Per the germline V gene, CDR1 is SGHRS and CDR2 is YFSETQ. This CDR3 reads CASSLNSNTEAFF. Written as DNA, the CDR3 is TGCGCCAGCAGCCTAAACTCGAACACTGAAGCTTTCTTT.

The V call is TRBV29-1, the J call TRBJ2-3; 12 bases match TRBD2. The CDR3 runs to 16 residues. V shed 4 bases, J shed 6 bases, and the junction held 11 bases outside the gene matches. Germline V gene lookup returns CDR1 SQVTM and CDR2 ANQGSEA. CDR3 nucleotides: TGCAGCGTTGGGGGACTAGCGGGCGGGAAGAAGGATACGCAGTATTTT. It translates to CSVGGLAGGKKDTQYF.

The sample holds many counts of this clonotype. The chain combines TRBV12-3 or TRBV12-4 with TRBJ2-3; weak D call: TRBD2 (7 bases). The CDR3 loop spans 14 amino acids. Trimming removed 7 bases from V and 7 bases from J, with 18 bases in between. The CDR3 region is CASKSGMGTNTQYF. CDR3 coding DNA: TGTGCCAGCAAAAGCGGGATGGGGACAAATACGCAGTATTTT.

This clonotype has ten or more counts. The chain carries TRBV18 and TRBJ1-1; D unresolved. The CDR3 has 15 residues. Between the trimmed V and J ends, which lost 5 bases and 2 bases, there was a span of 15 bases. In germline, CDR1 is KGHSH, CDR2 LQKENI. CDR3 nucleotide sequence: TGTGCCAGCTCAGGAAACGCCCCGGTTAACACTGAAGCTTTCTTT. This encodes CASSGNAPVNTEAFF.

In its sample, this clonotype was seen many times. The chain employs TRBV28 and TRBJ2-7; no clear D. Per germline, CDR1 MDHEN and CDR2 SYDVKM. The CDR3 is made up of 13 amino acids. Trimming left V 4 bases short and J 0 bases short, with 7 bases between. CDR3 sequence (DNA): TGTGCCAGCAGTTCGAAATACTCCTACGAGCAGTACTTC. Protein: CASSSKYSYEQYF.

This chain connects TRBV20-1 to TRBJ1-1; D gene unclear. CDR1 is DFQATT, CDR2 SNEGSKA, per germline (reference sequence). V lost 6 bases to trimming and J lost 5 bases, with 13 bases between them. The CDR3 totals 12 residues. The CDR3 region is CSAPDEGTEAFF. The DNA for the CDR3 is TGCAGTGCGCCCGATGAAGGGACTGAAGCTTTCTTT.

This clonotype has a count of ten or more. The chain uses TRBV18 and TRBJ2-5; D possibly uses TRBD1 or TRBD2 (5 bases each). V lost 4 bases, J lost 5 bases, and 11 bases lay in between. The CDR3 has 13 residues. Germline assignment: CDR1 KGHSH and CDR2 LQKENI. The CDR3 reads CASSLSRGETQYF. CDR3 DNA sequence: TGTGCCAGCTCACTCTCGAGGGGTGAGACCCAGTACTTC.

This clonotype was seen at least ten times. The V gene is TRBV20-1, the J gene TRBJ1-1; no clear D gene. V shed 1 base and J shed 8 bases, with 8 bases lying between them. Germline CDR1 and CDR2: DFQATT and SNEGSKA (reference sequence). The CDR3 has 11 amino acids. The CDR3 region has the DNA TGCAGTGCTAGAGGGGTTTTAGAAGCTTTCTTT. Amino acids: CSARGVLEAFF.

This clonotype turned up a few times. V is TRBV6-1 and J is TRBJ1-2, with a tentative D call TRBD1 (5 bases). Germline V gives CDR1 MNHNS, CDR2 SASEGT. This CDR3 comprises 15 residues. V lost 4 bases to trimming and J lost 7 bases, with 19 bases between them. The CDR3 nucleotides are TGTGCCAGCAGTGCCCACCCCCAGGGTCCCGCTGGCTACACCTTC. Translating gives CASSAHPQGPAGYTF.

This clonotype was observed a few times. V is TRBV5-1 and J is TRBJ1-1, with D unclear. CDR3 length equals 17 residues. Per germline, CDR1 SGHRS and CDR2 YFSETQ. V was trimmed by 0 bases and J by 2 bases, leaving 17 bases between them. The CDR3 is CASSLASVGPPNTEAFF. The CDR3 bases are TGCGCCAGCAGCTTGGCCAGCGTCGGGCCCCCCAACACTGAAGCTTTCTTT.

This clonotype was observed many times. Here the CDR3 reads CASSGDKDYNEQFF. The CDR3, as DNA: TGTGCCAGCAGTGGGGACAAGGATTACAATGAGCAGTTCTTC. V gene TRBV12-3 or TRBV12-4 combines with J gene TRBJ2-1; D is possibly TRBD1 (6 bases). The CDR3 has 14 residues. V shed 5 bases and J shed 4 bases, with 12 bases lying between them.

The V and J genes are TRBV29-1 and TRBJ2-7, with TRBD2 matching 9 bases. This CDR3 is built from 13 residues. Looked up from germline, CDR1 is SQVTM and CDR2 is ANQGSEA. Trimming took 4 bases from V and 4 from J; bases not matched to a gene: 5. The CDR3 DNA sequence: TGCAGCGTTGTTATTAGCGGGAGTTACGAGCAGTACTTC. Translating it yields CSVVISGSYEQYF.

The chain recombines TRBV10-3 with TRBJ1-2, with D perhaps TRBD1 (5 bases). Germline CDR1 is ENHRY and CDR2 is SYGVKD. This CDR3 contains 11 residues. The V end was cut by 10 bases, the J end by 5 bases, with 11 bases between. DNA of the CDR3: TGTGCCACCGGGACGGAATATGGCTACACCTTC. Encoded protein: CATGTEYGYTF.

This clonotype was observed a handful of times. This rearrangement joins TRBV30 to TRBJ2-2; a weak D match, TRBD2 (6 bases). Germline V gene lookup returns CDR1 GTSNPN and CDR2 SVGIG (reference sequence). V was pared by 2 bases and J by 7 bases, with 17 bases between. The CDR3 consists of 15 residues. In nucleotides, the CDR3 is TGTGCCTGGAGTCGTCCGGGAGATGTAGTCGGGGAGCTGTTTTTT. Its protein product is CAWSRPGDVVGELFF.

As to this clonotype: One end of the junction does not line up with germline, which may come from a read error. The rearrangement joins TRBV7-7 to TRBJ2-5, with D perhaps TRBD2 (6 bases). Germline V lookup: CDR1 SSHAT, CDR2 FNYEAQ (reference sequence). The CDR3 is 13 amino acids. The CDR3 DNA reads as TGTGCTAGCAGGTCCGGGACTGCAGAGACCCAGTACTTC. Translated, it gives CASRSGTAETQYF.